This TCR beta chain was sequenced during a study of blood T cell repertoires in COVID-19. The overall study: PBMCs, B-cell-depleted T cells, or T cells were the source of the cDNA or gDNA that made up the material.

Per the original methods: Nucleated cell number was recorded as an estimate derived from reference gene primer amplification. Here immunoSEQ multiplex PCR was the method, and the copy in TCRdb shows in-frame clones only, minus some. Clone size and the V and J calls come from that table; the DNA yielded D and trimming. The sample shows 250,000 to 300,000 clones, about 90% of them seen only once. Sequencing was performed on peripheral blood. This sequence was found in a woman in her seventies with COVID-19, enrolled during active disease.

The CDR3 loop reads CASSLSGGEAFF. The CDR3 bases are TGTGCCAGCAGCTTATCAGGGGGGGAAGCTTTCTTT. The V gene is TRBV11-2, the J gene TRBJ1-1; 7 bases match TRBD1. Germline CDR1 and CDR2: SGHAT and FQNNGV. V lost 2 bases, J lost 8 bases, and 2 bases stayed unmatched. The CDR3 is 12 amino acids.